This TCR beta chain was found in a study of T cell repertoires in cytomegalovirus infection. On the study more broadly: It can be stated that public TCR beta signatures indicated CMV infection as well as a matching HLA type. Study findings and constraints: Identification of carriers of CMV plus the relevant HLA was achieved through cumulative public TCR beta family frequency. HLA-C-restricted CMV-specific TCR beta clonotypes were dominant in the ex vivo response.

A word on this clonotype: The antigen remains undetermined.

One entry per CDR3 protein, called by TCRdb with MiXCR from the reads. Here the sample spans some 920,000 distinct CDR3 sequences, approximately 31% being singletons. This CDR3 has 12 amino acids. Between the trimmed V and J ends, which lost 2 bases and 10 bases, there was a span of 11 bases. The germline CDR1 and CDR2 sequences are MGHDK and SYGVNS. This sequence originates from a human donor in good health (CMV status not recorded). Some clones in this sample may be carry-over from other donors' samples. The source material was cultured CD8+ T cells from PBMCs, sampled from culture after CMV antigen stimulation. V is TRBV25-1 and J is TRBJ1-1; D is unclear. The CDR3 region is CASSELVGRAFF. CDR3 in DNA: TGTGCCAGCAGTGAACTTGTTGGGCGAGCTTTCTTT.